One and the same sample provided the 8 T cell receptor beta chains below, sequenced in a study of cytomegalovirus exposure and HLA in healthy donors. PCR employed 60 Vbeta and 13 Jbeta primers. The table came from immunoSEQ multiplex PCR; TCRdb's copy has only in-frame clones and leaves some out. The sample consists of more than 200,000 clones, approximately 81% of them appearing once. Sequenced: PBMCs. The receptors shown here come from a human donor in good health.

The chain recombines TRBV28 with TRBJ2-7, with D maybe TRBD1 (6 bases). CDR1 is MDHEN and CDR2 is SYDVKM in the germline V gene. The CDR3 is made up of 15 amino acids. Deletions cut 6 bases from V and 2 bases from J, with 17 bases between. Here the CDR3 reads CASRGPGTKPYEQYF. CDR3 sequence (DNA): TGTGCCAGCAGGGGACCCGGGACAAAGCCCTACGAGCAGTACTTC.

The chain combines TRBV18 with TRBJ2-5, with TRBD2 matching 7 bases. The CDR3 length is 13 residues. The V segment lost 2 bases and the J segment 5 bases; nucleotides outside the gene matches: 2. Germline V lookup: CDR1 KGHSH, CDR2 LQKENI. The CDR3 DNA reads TGTGCCAGCTCACCAACCGGGAGGGAGACCCAGTACTTC. This codes for CASSPTGRETQYF.

This rearrangement joins TRBV19 to TRBJ2-1; 12 bases map to TRBD1. The CDR3 contains 14 residues. V shed 9 bases, J shed 7 bases, and the junction held 7 bases outside the gene matches. Germline values: CDR1 LNHDA, CDR2 SQIVND (reference sequence). The CDR3 region has the DNA TGTGCCAGCCGACCGGGACAGGGGGCGAATGAGCAGTTCTTC. Its translation: CASRPGQGANEQFF. Based on the CDR3 plus reference TRBV19 and TRBJ2-1, the full variable domain is DGGITQSPKYLFRKEGQNVTLSCEQNLNHDAMYWYRQDPGQGLRLIYYSQIVNDFQKGDIAEGYSVSREKKESFPLTVTSAQKNPTAFYLCASRPGQGANEQFFGPGTRLTVL.

The chain recombines TRBV6-1 with TRBJ2-7; no clear D. The germline V gene has CDR1 MNHNS and CDR2 SASEGT. The CDR3 sequence is 12 residues long. V was shortened by 2 bases and J by 4 bases, with 6 bases between the two germline ends. The CDR3 loop reads CASSEPFYEQYF. In nucleotides, the CDR3 is TGTGCCAGCAGTGAACCGTTTTACGAGCAGTACTTC.

The CDR3 DNA reads TGTGCCAGCAGTTACTACACAACAGGACAGAACTATGGCTACACCTTC. Its protein is CASSYYTTGQNYGYTF. The chain recombines TRBV6-5 with TRBJ1-2, with D maybe TRBD1 (6 bases). Germline CDR1 reads MNHEY; CDR2 reads SVGAGI. The CDR3 totals 16 residues. With 1 base removed from V and 2 bases from J, the gap between germline ends came to 14 bases.

The rearrangement links TRBV6-5 to TRBJ2-5, with 9 bases that match TRBD1. The CDR3 has 16 residues. Germline values: CDR1 MNHEY, CDR2 SVGAGI. J was trimmed by 0 bases and V by 0 bases; bases with no gene match: 2. The CDR3 DNA reads TGTGCCAGCAGTTACTCGAGGACAGGGGACCAAGAGACCCAGTACTTC. It translates to CASSYSRTGDQETQYF.

This clone was seen more than once but under ten times. The chain uses TRBV11-2 and TRBJ2-7, with a tentative D call TRBD1 (5 bases). V shed 3 bases and J shed 3 bases, with 12 bases lying between them. The CDR3 is 14 amino acids. CDR1 SGHAT and CDR2 FQNNGV come from the germline V gene. The CDR3 loop reads CASSLTEPNYEQYF. CDR3 DNA: TGTGCCAGCAGCTTGACAGAACCTAACTACGAGCAGTACTTC.

This chain uses TRBV25-1 with TRBJ2-3, with 8 bases matching TRBD1. The CDR3 is 18 residues long. J lost 0 bases, V lost 6 bases, and 14 bases had no gene match. Germline V CDR1 and CDR2: MGHDK, SYGVNS. The CDR3 DNA sequence: TGTGCCAGCAGCCCGCCCCAGCAGTGGACAGGGAGCACAGATACGCAGTATTTT. This translates into CASSPPQQWTGSTDTQYF.